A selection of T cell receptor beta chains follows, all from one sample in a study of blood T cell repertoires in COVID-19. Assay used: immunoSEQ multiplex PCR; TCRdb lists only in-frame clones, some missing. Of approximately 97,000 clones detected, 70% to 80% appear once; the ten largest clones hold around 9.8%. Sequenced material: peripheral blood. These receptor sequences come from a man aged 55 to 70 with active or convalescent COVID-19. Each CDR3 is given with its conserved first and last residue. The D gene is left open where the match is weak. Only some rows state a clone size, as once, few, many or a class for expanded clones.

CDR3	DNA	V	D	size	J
CASSPTAVAGNTIYF	TGCGCCAGCAGCCCCACGGCGGTTGCCGGAAACACCATATATTTT	TRBV4-1	.	few	TRBJ1-3
CASSQETGGSYNEQFF	TGTGCCAGCAGCCAAGAAACGGGAGGGTCCTACAATGAGCAGTTCTTC	TRBV3-1/TRBV3-2	TRBD2	.	TRBJ2-1
CASSLGSGTSYNEQFF	TGTGCCAGCAGCCTTGGTAGCGGGACTTCCTACAATGAGCAGTTCTTC	TRBV7-3	TRBD2	.	TRBJ2-1
CASTLLRGKWGSNQPQHF	TGCGCCAGCACTCTCCTTCGAGGGAAGTGGGGTAGCAATCAGCCCCAGCATTTT	TRBV10-1	.	.	TRBJ1-5
CASSLGGAGVTDTQYF	TGTGCCAGCAGCTTAGGAGGGGCAGGGGTTACAGATACGCAGTATTTT	TRBV11-2	.	.	TRBJ2-3
CASSFVERKNTEAFF	TGTGCCAGCAGCTTCGTGGAGAGGAAGAACACTGAAGCTTTCTTT	TRBV7-2	.	.	TRBJ1-1
CAWSGLAGGKNTGELFF	TGTGCCTGGAGCGGACTAGCGGGAGGGAAGAACACCGGGGAGCTGTTTTTT	TRBV30	TRBD2	.	TRBJ2-2
CASSIHFTGTANEKLFF	TGTGCCAGTAGTATACATTTCACCGGGACAGCCAATGAAAAACTGTTTTTT	TRBV19	TRBD1	.	TRBJ1-4
CASRPGFQGYGYTF	TGTGCCAGCAGACCAGGGTTTCAGGGCTATGGCTACACCTTC	TRBV6-5	.	once	TRBJ1-2
CASSLGGGRAIGEQYF	TGTGCCAGCAGCTTAGGGGGCGGGAGGGCCATTGGCGAGCAGTACTTC	TRBV7-6	TRBD2	.	TRBJ2-7
CASSVHIQGATGELFF	TGTGCCAGCAGCGTCCACATACAGGGGGCCACCGGGGAGCTGTTTTTT	TRBV9	TRBD1	.	TRBJ2-2
CASSLSQGGNTEAFF	TGCGCCAGCAGTCTTTCGCAGGGAGGGAACACTGAAGCTTTCTTT	TRBV23-1	.	.	TRBJ1-1
CASSHIRTSGITGELFF	TGTGCCAGCAGCCACATCAGGACTAGCGGGATAACCGGGGAGCTGTTTTTT	TRBV3-1/TRBV3-2	TRBD2	.	TRBJ2-2
CASSDTGQGLNEQFF	TGTGCCAGCAGTGACACGGGACAGGGTCTCAATGAGCAGTTCTTC	TRBV6-4	TRBD1	.	TRBJ2-1
CASSQDPPRGVGAFNTEAFF	TGCGCCAGCAGCCAAGATCCCCCCCGGGGGGTGGGAGCTTTTAACACTGAAGCTTTCTTT	TRBV4-1	.	.	TRBJ1-1
CATSEGGLDYGYTF	TGTGCCACCAGTGAGGGGGGGCTGGACTATGGCTACACCTTC	TRBV24-1	.	.	TRBJ1-2
CASSLGGRANIQYF	TGCGCCAGCAGCTTGGGGGGCCGGGCGAACATTCAGTACTTC	TRBV5-1	.	.	TRBJ2-4
CATSTGSLYGYTF	TGTGCCACCAGTACAGGCTCCCTCTATGGCTACACCTTC	TRBV24-1	.	.	TRBJ1-2
CASSVTSGRSTDTQYF	TGTGCCAGCAGCGTCACTAGCGGGAGAAGCACAGATACGCAGTATTTT	TRBV7-2	TRBD2	few	TRBJ2-3
CATSAAGRGQGGAYGYTF	TGTGCCACCAGTGCTGCGGGAAGGGGACAGGGAGGGGCCTATGGCTACACCTTC	TRBV24-1	TRBD1	few	TRBJ1-2
CASSPGTSGRSSYNEQFF	TGTGCCAGTAGTCCCGGGACTAGCGGGAGAAGCTCCTACAATGAGCAGTTCTTC	TRBV19	TRBD2	.	TRBJ2-1
CAWSLGLAASTDTQYF	TGTGCCTGGAGTCTCGGACTAGCGGCGAGCACAGATACGCAGTATTTT	TRBV30	TRBD2	few	TRBJ2-3
CASSEEGLSNQPQHF	TGTGCCAGCAGTGAAGAGGGGTTGAGCAATCAGCCCCAGCATTTT	TRBV6-1	.	.	TRBJ1-5
CASSLGLAGGHEQFF	TGTGCCAGCTCACTCGGACTAGCGGGAGGGCATGAGCAGTTCTTC	TRBV18	TRBD2	.	TRBJ2-1
CASSVGGYGNTIYF	TGTGCCAGCAGCGTGGGGGGTTATGGAAACACCATATATTTT	TRBV7-2	.	.	TRBJ1-3
CASSISGRPSGQFF	TGTGCCAGCAGCATTAGCGGGAGGCCTTCGGGGCAGTTCTTC	TRBV11-3	TRBD2	.	TRBJ2-1
CASSRLAGDRDTQYF	TGCGCCAGCAGCAGACTAGCGGGAGACAGAGATACGCAGTATTTT	TRBV10-2	TRBD2	.	TRBJ2-3
CATSRESGTGNTEAFF	TGTGCCACCAGCAGAGAGTCCGGGACAGGGAACACTGAAGCTTTCTTT	TRBV15	TRBD1	few	TRBJ1-1
CASSPDRVEGTQYF	TGTGCCAGCAGTCCTGACAGGGTTGAAGGTACGCAGTATTTT	TRBV28	TRBD1	.	TRBJ2-3
CASSSIDRGWNTEAFF	TGTGCCAGCAGCTCCATTGACAGGGGGTGGAACACTGAAGCTTTCTTT	TRBV11-2	TRBD1	.	TRBJ1-1
CASSAGWGQPQHF	TGTGCCAGCAGCGCAGGGTGGGGTCAGCCCCAGCATTTT	TRBV6-5	.	.	TRBJ1-5
CAWMGGTGRRNEQFF	TGTGCCTGGATGGGGGGGACAGGCCGGAGGAATGAGCAGTTCTTC	TRBV30	.	.	TRBJ2-1
CASSLPMAQGAFF	TGTGCCAGCAGCTTACCAATGGCCCAGGGGGCTTTCTTT	TRBV7-9	.	.	TRBJ1-1
CASGGTSGSTDTQYF	TGTGCCAGCGGGGGGACTAGCGGGAGCACAGATACGCAGTATTTT	TRBV5-6	TRBD2	.	TRBJ2-3
CASSIDPRGPNEKLFF	TGTGCCAGTAGTATAGATCCCAGGGGGCCTAATGAAAAACTGTTTTTT	TRBV19	TRBD1	.	TRBJ1-4
CASRPPRGSSYEQYF	TGTGCCAGCAGACCACCTAGGGGGAGTAGCTACGAGCAGTACTTC	TRBV28	.	.	TRBJ2-7
CASSPILMSNEQFF	TGTGCCAGCAGCCCTATTCTCATGAGCAATGAGCAGTTCTTC	TRBV3-1/TRBV3-2	.	.	TRBJ2-1
CATSDRGNLNTEAFF	TGTGCCACCTCAGACAGGGGGAACCTTAACACTGAAGCTTTCTTT	TRBV6-5	TRBD1	once	TRBJ1-1
CAISEPGGSHEQYF	TGTGCCATCAGTGAGCCCGGGGGGAGTCACGAGCAGTACTTC	TRBV10-3	TRBD2	.	TRBJ2-7
CASSLSGSGNTIYF	TGTGCCAGCAGCCTCTCCGGCTCTGGAAACACCATATATTTT	TRBV11-3	.	.	TRBJ1-3
CASSLTRGTDTQYF	TGTGCCAGCAGCTTAACGCGAGGGACAGATACGCAGTATTTT	TRBV5-5	.	.	TRBJ2-3
CASSWGQPTNEKLFF	TGTGCCAGCAGCTGGGGACAGCCAACTAATGAAAAACTGTTTTTT	TRBV5-6	TRBD1	.	TRBJ1-4
CASSSTQVNTEAFF	TGCGCCAGCAGCTCGACGCAGGTGAACACTGAAGCTTTCTTT	TRBV5-1	.	once	TRBJ1-1
CASSYSNSPLHF	TGTGCCAGCAGCTACTCCAATTCACCCCTCCACTTT	TRBV7-3	.	.	TRBJ1-6
CASSRRPQKDSPLHF	TGTGCCAGCAGCCGTCGTCCACAGAAAGATTCACCCCTCCACTTT	TRBV6-6	.	.	TRBJ1-6
CASSLGHPEDGYTF	TGTGCCAGCAGCTTAGGCCATCCGGAGGATGGCTACACCTTC	TRBV7-8	.	.	TRBJ1-2
CASSHRPRGGYNYGYTF	TGTGCCAGTAGTCACCGACCTAGGGGTGGATATAACTATGGCTACACCTTC	TRBV19	.	.	TRBJ1-2
CASSIQVAEAFF	TGTGCCAGCAGCATACAGGTCGCTGAAGCTTTCTTT	TRBV11-2	.	.	TRBJ1-1
CASSLETNRPFSGNTIYF	TGTGCCAGCAGCTTAGAGACTAACAGACCGTTCTCTGGAAACACCATATATTTT	TRBV13	.	.	TRBJ1-3
CASSLQEARFF	TGCGCCAGCAGCTTGCAAGAGGCCCGGTTCTTC	TRBV5-1	.	few	TRBJ2-1
CASSDPSDSRAQYF	TGCGCCAGCAGTGACCCTTCGGACAGCCGGGCCCAGTACTTC	TRBV10-2	.	.	TRBJ2-5
CASSPIAGGAYNEQFF	TGTGCCAGCAGTCCAATAGCGGGAGGAGCCTACAATGAGCAGTTCTTC	TRBV27	TRBD2	.	TRBJ2-1
CAWSVLLDVGAGGRSPLHF	TGTGCCTGGAGTGTTCTTCTCGACGTTGGGGCAGGGGGGAGATCACCCCTCCACTTT	TRBV30	TRBD1	once	TRBJ1-6
CASSLASAGLATEAFF	TGCGCCAGCAGCTTGGCCTCGGCAGGGCTGGCCACTGAAGCTTTCTTT	TRBV5-1	.	.	TRBJ1-1
CASSLVAGISTDTQYF	TGTGCCAGCAGCTTAGTTGCGGGAATTAGCACAGATACGCAGTATTTT	TRBV11-2	.	few	TRBJ2-3